This T cell receptor beta chain was documented in a study of blood T cell repertoires in COVID-19. Study context: Samples of COVID-19 (acute and convalescent) were obtained from the United States, Italy and Spain.

Seattle patients were enrolled while actively infected and followed longitudinally. In its sample, this clone was seen once. The CDR3 has 17 residues. The trim removed 2 bases at V and 4 bases at J, leaving 7 bases unmatched. Germline V gene data show CDR1 as SGDLS and CDR2 as YYNGEE. Original analysis: Estimation of nucleated cell counts was performed using reference gene primer amplification. Assay used: immunoSEQ multiplex PCR; TCRdb lists only in-frame clones, some missing. V, J and clone size are those of that table, while D and trimming were read from the DNA. The sample lists 150,000 to 200,000 clones; 85% to 90% were seen once.

The sample taken for sequencing was peripheral blood. The origin of this receptor is a woman aged 60-70 years with COVID-19, enrolled during active disease. V and J are TRBV9 and TRBJ2-3; 13 nucleotides match TRBD2. For the CDR3, the DNA is TGTGCCAGCAGCGTGAGGACTAGCGGGAGTAAGGCAGATACGCAGTATTTT. This codes for CASSVRTSGSKADTQYF. Supplemented by reference TRBV9 and TRBJ2-3, the full variable domain reads DSGVTQTPKHLITATGQRVTLRCSPRSGDLSVYWYQQSLDQGLQFLIQYYNGEERAKGNILERFSAQQFPDLHSELNLSSLELGDSALYFCASSVRTSGSKADTQYFGPGTRLTVL.